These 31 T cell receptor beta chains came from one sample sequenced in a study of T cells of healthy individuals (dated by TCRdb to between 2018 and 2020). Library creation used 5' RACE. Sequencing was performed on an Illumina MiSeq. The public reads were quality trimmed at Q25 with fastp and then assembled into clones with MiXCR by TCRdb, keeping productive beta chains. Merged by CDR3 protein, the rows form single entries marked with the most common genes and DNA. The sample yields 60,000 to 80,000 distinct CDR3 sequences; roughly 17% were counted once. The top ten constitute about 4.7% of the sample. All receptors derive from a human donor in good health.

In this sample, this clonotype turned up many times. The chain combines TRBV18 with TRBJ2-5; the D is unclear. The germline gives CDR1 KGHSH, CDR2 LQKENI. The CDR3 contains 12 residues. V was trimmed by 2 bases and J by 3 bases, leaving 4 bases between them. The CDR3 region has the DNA TGTGCCAGCTCACCAATCGAAGAGACCCAGTACTTC. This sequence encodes CASSPIEETQYF.

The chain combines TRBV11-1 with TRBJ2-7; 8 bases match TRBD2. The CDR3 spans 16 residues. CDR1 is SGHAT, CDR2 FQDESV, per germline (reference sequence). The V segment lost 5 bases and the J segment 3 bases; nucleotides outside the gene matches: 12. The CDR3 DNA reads TGTGCCAGCAGCAAAATAGTAAGCGGGGGCCACTACGAGCAGTACTTC. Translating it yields CASSKIVSGGHYEQYF.

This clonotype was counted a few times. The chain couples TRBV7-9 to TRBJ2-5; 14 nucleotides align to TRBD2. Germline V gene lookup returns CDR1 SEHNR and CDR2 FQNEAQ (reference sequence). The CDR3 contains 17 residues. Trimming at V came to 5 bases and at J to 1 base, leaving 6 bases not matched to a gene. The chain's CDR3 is CASSPWTSGGLQETQYF. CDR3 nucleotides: TGTGCCAGCAGCCCCTGGACTAGCGGGGGGCTCCAAGAGACCCAGTACTTC.

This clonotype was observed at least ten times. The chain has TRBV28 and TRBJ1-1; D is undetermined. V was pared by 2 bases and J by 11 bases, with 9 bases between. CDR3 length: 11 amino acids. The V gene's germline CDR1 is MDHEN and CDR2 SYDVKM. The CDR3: CASSLTGKAFF. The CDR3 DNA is TGTGCCAGCAGTTTAACGGGCAAGGCTTTCTTT.

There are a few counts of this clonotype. CDR3 amino acids: CSADGGGAYEQYF. The DNA for the CDR3 is TGCAGTGCCGACGGGGGGGGGGCCTACGAGCAGTACTTC. The chain links TRBV20-1 to TRBJ2-7, with 8 bases matching TRBD2. The CDR3 is 13 residues long. Germline lookup yields CDR1 DFQATT and CDR2 SNEGSKA (reference sequence). V gave up 6 bases and J gave up 2 bases; unmatched junction bases: 6.

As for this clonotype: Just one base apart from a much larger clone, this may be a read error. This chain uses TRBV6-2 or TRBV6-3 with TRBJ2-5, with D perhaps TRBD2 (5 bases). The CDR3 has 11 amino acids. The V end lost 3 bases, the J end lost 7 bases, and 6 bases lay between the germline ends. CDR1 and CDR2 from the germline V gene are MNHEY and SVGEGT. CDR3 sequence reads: CASSYGGTQYF. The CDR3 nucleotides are TGTGCCAGCAGTTATGGAGGGACCCAGTACTTC.

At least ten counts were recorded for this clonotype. The CDR3 DNA follows: TGTGCCAGCGCCGTGGGGACAGGGATTGAAAAACTGTTTTTT. Residues: CASAVGTGIEKLFF. The gene calls are TRBV6-6 and TRBJ1-4; 9 bases agree with TRBD1. V lost 8 bases and J lost 7; bases outside the gene matches: 8. Germline V gives CDR1 MNHNY, CDR2 SVGAGI (reference sequence). This CDR3 is 14 amino acids long.

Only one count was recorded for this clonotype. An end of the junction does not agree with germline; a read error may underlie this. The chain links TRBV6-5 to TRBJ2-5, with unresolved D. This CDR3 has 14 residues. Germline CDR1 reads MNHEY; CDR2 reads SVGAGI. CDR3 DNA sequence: TGTGTCAGCAGTTACGGCAGGAAAGAGGAGACCCAGTACTTC. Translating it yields CVSSYGRKEETQYF.

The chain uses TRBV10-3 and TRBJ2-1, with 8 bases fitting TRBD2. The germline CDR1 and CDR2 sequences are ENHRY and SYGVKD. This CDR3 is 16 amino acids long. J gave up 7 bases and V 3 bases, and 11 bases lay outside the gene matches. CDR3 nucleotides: TGTGCCATCAGTGATAGAGAGCGGGAGTCTCGTAATGAGCAGTTCTTC. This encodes CAISDRERESRNEQFF.

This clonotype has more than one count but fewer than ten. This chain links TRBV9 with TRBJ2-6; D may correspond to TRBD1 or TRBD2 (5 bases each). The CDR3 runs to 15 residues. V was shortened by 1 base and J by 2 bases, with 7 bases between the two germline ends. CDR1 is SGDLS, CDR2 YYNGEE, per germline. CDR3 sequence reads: CASSVMGAGANVLTF. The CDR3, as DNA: TGTGCCAGCAGCGTAATGGGGGCTGGGGCCAACGTCCTGACTTTC.

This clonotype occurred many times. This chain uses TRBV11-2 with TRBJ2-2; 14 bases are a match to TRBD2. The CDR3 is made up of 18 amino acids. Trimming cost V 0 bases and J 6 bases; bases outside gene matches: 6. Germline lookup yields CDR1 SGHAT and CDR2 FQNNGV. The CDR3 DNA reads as TGTGCCAGCAGCTTAGAATTGGGACTAGCGGGAGTTCCCGGGGAGCTGTTTTTT. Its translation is CASSLELGLAGVPGELFF.

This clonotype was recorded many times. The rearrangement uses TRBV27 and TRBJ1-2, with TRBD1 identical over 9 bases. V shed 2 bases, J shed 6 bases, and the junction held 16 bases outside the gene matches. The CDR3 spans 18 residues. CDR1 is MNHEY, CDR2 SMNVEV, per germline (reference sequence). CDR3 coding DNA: TGTGCCAGCAGTTTAATTTCTAACAGGGGGCTAAGGGTAAATGGCTACACCTTC. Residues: CASSLISNRGLRVNGYTF.

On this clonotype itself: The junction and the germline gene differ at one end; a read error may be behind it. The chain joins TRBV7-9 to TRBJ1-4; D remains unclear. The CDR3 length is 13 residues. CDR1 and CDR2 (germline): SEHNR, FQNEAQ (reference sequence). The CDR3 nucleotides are TGTGCCAGCAGCTTAGACCGTAATGGAAAACTGTTTTTT. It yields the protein CASSLDRNGKLFF.

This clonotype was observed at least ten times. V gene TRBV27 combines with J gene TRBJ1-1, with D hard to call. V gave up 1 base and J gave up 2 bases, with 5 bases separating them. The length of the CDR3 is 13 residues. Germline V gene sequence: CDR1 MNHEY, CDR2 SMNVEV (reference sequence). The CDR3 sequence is CASSLYPNTEAFF. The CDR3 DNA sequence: TGTGCCAGCAGTTTATACCCCAACACTGAAGCTTTCTTT.

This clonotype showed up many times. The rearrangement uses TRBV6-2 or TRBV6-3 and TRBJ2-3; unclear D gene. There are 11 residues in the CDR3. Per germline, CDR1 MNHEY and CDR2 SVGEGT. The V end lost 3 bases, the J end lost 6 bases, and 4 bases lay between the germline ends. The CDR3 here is CASSYYDTQYF. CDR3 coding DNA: TGTGCCAGCAGTTATTACGATACGCAGTATTTT.

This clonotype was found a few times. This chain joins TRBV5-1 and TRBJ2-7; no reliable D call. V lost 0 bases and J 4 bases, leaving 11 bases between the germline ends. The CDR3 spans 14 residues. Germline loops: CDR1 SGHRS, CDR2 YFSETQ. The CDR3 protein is CASSLGSNMYEQYF. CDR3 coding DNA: TGCGCCAGCAGCTTGGGGTCTAATATGTACGAGCAGTACTTC.

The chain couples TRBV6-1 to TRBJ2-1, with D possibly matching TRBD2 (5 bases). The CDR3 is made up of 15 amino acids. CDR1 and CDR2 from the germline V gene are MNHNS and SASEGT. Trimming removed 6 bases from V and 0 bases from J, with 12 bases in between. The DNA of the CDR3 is TGTGCCAGCAGGGAGCGGTCCTCCTCCTACAATGAGCAGTTCTTC. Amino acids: CASRERSSSYNEQFF.

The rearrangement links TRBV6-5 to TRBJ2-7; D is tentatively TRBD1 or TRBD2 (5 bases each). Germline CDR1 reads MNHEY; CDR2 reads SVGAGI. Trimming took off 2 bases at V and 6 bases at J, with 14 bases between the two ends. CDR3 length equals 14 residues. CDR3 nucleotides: TGTGCCAGCAGTTACGGAGGACAATCCGGCGAGCAGTACTTC. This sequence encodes CASSYGGQSGEQYF.

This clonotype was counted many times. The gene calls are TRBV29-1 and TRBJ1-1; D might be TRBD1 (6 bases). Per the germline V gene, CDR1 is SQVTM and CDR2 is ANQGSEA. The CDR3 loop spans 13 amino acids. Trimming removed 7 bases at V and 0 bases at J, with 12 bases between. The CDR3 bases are TGCAGCGGAATTGGACAGCTGAACACTGAAGCTTTCTTT. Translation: CSGIGQLNTEAFF.

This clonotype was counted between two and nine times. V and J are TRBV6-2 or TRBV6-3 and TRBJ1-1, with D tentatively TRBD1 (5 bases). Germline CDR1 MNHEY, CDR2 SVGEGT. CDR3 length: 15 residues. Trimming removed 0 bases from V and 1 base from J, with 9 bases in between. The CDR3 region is CASSYSKRGNTEAFF. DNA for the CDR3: TGTGCCAGCAGTTACTCGAAAAGGGGGAACACTGAAGCTTTCTTT.

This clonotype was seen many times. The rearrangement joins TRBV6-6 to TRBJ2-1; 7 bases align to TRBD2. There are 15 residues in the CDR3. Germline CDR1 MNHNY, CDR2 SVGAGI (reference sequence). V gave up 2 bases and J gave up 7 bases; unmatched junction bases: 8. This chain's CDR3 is CASSYGLAVRNEQFF. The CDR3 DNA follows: TGTGCCAGCAGTTACGGGCTAGCGGTGCGGAATGAGCAGTTCTTC.

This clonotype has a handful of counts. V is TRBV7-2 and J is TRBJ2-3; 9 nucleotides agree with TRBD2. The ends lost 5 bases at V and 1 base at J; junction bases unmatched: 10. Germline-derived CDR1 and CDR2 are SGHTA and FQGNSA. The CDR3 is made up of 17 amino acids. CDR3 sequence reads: CASSRSGTSKGTDTQYF. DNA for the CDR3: TGTGCCAGCAGCCGGTCCGGGACTAGCAAGGGCACAGATACGCAGTATTTT.

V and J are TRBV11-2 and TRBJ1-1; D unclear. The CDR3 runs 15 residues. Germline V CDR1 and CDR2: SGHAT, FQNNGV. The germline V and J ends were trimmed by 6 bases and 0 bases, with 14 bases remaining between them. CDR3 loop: CASRSWRGLNTEAFF. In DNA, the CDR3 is TGTGCCAGCAGGTCCTGGCGGGGATTGAACACTGAAGCTTTCTTT. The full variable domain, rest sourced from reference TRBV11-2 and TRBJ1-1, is EAGVAQSPRYKIIEKRQSVAFWCNPISGHATLYWYQQILGQGPKLLIQFQNNGVVDDSQLPKDRFSAERLKGVDSTLKIQPAKLEDSAVYLCASRSWRGLNTEAFFGQGTRLTVV.

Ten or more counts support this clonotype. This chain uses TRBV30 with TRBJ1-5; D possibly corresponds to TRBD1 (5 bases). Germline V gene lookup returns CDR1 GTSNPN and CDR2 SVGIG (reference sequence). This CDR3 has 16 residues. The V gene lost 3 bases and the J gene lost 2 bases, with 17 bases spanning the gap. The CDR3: CAWRRGVDSGNQPQHF. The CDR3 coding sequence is TGTGCCTGGAGGCGAGGAGTAGACAGTGGCAATCAGCCCCAGCATTTT.

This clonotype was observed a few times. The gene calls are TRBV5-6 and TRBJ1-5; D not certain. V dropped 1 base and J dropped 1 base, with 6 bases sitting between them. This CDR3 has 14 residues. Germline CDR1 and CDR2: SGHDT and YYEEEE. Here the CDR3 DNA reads TGTGCCAGCAGCTTGTATCCCAGCAATCAGCCCCAGCATTTT. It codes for CASSLYPSNQPQHF.

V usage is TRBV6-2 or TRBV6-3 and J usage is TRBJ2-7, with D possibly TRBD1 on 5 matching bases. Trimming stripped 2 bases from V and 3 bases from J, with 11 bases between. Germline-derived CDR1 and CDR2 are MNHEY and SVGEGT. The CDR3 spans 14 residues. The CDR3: CASSYMGQFYEQYF. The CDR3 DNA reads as TGTGCCAGCAGTTACATGGGGCAGTTCTACGAGCAGTACTTC.

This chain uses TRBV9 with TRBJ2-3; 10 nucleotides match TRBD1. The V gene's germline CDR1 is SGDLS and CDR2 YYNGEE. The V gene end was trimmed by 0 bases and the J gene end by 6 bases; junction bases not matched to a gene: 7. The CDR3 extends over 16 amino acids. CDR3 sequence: CASSVVTGQGMDTQYF. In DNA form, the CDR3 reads TGTGCCAGCAGCGTAGTAACGGGACAGGGGATGGATACGCAGTATTTT.

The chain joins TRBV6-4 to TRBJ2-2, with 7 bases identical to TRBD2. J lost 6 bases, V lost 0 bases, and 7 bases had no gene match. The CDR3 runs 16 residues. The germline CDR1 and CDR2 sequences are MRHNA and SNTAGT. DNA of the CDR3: TGTGCCAGCAGTGACTCCAGCGGGGAAGGGGCCGGGGAGCTGTTTTTT. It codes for CASSDSSGEGAGELFF.

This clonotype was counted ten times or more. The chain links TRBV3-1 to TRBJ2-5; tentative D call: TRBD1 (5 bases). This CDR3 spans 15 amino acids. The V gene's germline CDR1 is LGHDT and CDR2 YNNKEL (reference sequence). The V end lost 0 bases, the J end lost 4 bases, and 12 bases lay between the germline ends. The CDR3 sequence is CASSQDLWGRETQYF. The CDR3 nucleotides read TGTGCCAGCAGCCAAGATCTGTGGGGCAGAGAGACCCAGTACTTC.

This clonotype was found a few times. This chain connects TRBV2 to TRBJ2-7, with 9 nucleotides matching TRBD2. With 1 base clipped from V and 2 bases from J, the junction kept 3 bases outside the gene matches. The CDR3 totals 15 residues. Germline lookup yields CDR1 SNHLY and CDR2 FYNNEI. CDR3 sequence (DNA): TGTGCCAGCAGTGAAGAGGGCGGGGGGGCCTACGAGCAGTACTTC. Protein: CASSEEGGGAYEQYF.

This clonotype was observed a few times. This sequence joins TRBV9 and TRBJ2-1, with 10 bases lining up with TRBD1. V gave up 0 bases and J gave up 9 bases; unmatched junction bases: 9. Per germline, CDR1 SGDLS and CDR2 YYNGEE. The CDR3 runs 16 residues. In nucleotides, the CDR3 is TGTGCCAGCAGCGTAGCTTGGACAGGGGGTGGCGGTGAGCAGTTCTTC. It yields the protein CASSVAWTGGGGEQFF.